The rows below give T cell receptor beta chains drawn from one sample of a study of beta chain features in type 1 diabetes. This table comes from immunoSEQ multiplex PCR, and its TCRdb copy is limited to in-frame clones, with some not included. The table has roughly 500,000 clones, 30% seen once. The sample was naive CD4+ T cells from blood. The receptor source for this set is a man between 18 and 29 years old in good health. Each CDR3 is given with its conserved first and last residue. The D gene is left open where the match is weak. Only part of the rows carry a size: once, few, many, or a class if the clone is expanded.

TRBV5-1,.,TRBJ2-1,TRBD2,TGCGCCAGCAGCGCTAGCGGAACCAGCTCCTACAATGAGCAGTTCTTC,CASSASGTSSYNEQFF
TRBV6-6,few,TRBJ2-5,TRBD2,TGTGCCAGCAGTTATCCGGGGGGAGGGGTAGAGACCCAGTACTTC,CASSYPGGGVETQYF
TRBV9,.,TRBJ2-3,.,TGTGCCAGCAGCGTAGGGACGGGGGGCACAGATACGCAGTATTTT,CASSVGTGGTDTQYF
TRBV6-5,few,TRBJ2-1,.,TGTGCCAGCAGTTACGGGTGGAGCTCCTACAATGAGCAGTTCTTC,CASSYGWSSYNEQFF
TRBV7-7,once,TRBJ2-5,.,TGTGCTAGCAGCGCGGGGACAGCGGAGACCCAGTACTTC,CASSAGTAETQYF
TRBV5-1,.,TRBJ2-5,.,TGCGCCAGCAGCTTCCAGGGGGAGACCCAGTACTTC,CASSFQGETQYF
TRBV19,.,TRBJ2-2,.,TGTGCCAGTAGTGGAAGCTATACCGGGGAGCTGTTTTTT,CASSGSYTGELFF
TRBV7-6,.,TRBJ1-6,.,TGTGCCAGCAGCTCCGACAGGAGTAATTCACCCCTCCACTTT,CASSSDRSNSPLHF
TRBV2,.,TRBJ1-2,TRBD1,TGTGCCAGCAGTGGGACAGGGGCACGAGGCTACACCTTC,CASSGTGARGYTF
TRBV5-1,few,TRBJ2-3,TRBD2,TGCGCCAGCAGCTCGCTAGCGGCAACTTCCACAGATACGCAGTATTTT,CASSSLAATSTDTQYF
TRBV18,.,TRBJ1-5,.,TGTGCCAGCTCACCACCGGGAGGGGGTCAGCCCCAGCATTTT,CASSPPGGGQPQHF
TRBV15,few,TRBJ1-5,.,TGTGCCACCAGCAGAGATCTAGGGGTTTACAATCAGCCCCAGCATTTT,CATSRDLGVYNQPQHF
TRBV15,.,TRBJ1-5,TRBD1,TGTGCCACCAGCTGGGACAGGGGTAGCAATCAGCCCCAGCATTTT,CATSWDRGSNQPQHF
TRBV30,.,TRBJ2-1,.,TGTGCCTGGAGTGTACTATCCCTGGGTAGTTTGTTCGATGAGCAGTTCTTC,CAWSVLSLGSLFDEQFF
TRBV2,.,TRBJ2-1,TRBD2,TGTGCCAGCAGACGGACTAGCGGGTACAATGAGCAGTTCTTC,CASRRTSGYNEQFF
TRBV29-1,few,TRBJ2-3,.,TGCAGCGTTGATTCGGGGGTTGATACGCAGTATTTT,CSVDSGVDTQYF
TRBV10-3,.,TRBJ2-5,.,TGTGCCATCAGTGAGTCGGGGGGGCGAGAGACCCAGTACTTC,CAISESGGRETQYF
TRBV9,.,TRBJ2-5,.,TGTGCCAGCAGCGTAGGACAGGCCCAGGAGACCCAGTACTTC,CASSVGQAQETQYF
TRBV5-1,few,TRBJ2-1,.,TGCGCCAGTGCGACAGGCTTGTCGAGCTCCTACAATGAGCAGTTCTTC,CASATGLSSSYNEQFF
TRBV29-1,few,TRBJ2-1,.,TGCAGCGTTCGCCCGGGATCCGATGAGCAGTTCTTC,CSVRPGSDEQFF
TRBV9,.,TRBJ2-5,.,TGTGCCAGCAGCGTAGCAGGGGCGTACCAAGAGACCCAGTACTTC,CASSVAGAYQETQYF
TRBV30,few,TRBJ2-1,.,TGTGCCTGGAGTGTAGGACTCGCTGGAAATGAGCAGTTCTTC,CAWSVGLAGNEQFF
TRBV29-1,.,TRBJ2-3,.,TGCAGCGGCACTCGGGGGGCCCCAGATACGCAGTATTTT,CSGTRGAPDTQYF
TRBV7-2,few,TRBJ2-1,.,TGTGCCAGCAGCTTAGCGGGAGTAGCCTACAATGAGCAGTTCTTC,CASSLAGVAYNEQFF
TRBV29-1,.,TRBJ2-3,.,TGCAGCGTTGCGTTCACGCGGGCAGGGGATACGCAGTATTTT,CSVAFTRAGDTQYF
TRBV29-1,.,TRBJ2-3,TRBD2,TGCAGCGCGCGACTGGGACTAGCGGGAACAGATACGCAGTATTTT,CSARLGLAGTDTQYF
TRBV18,.,TRBJ2-7,.,TGTGCCAGCTCAACCACCTCAGGGGAGCAGTACTTC,CASSTTSGEQYF
TRBV30,.,TRBJ1-5,.,TGTGCCTGGAGTAGTACACCGAATCAGCCCCAGCATTTT,CAWSSTPNQPQHF
TRBV30,few,TRBJ1-1,.,TGTGCCTGGAGGGGCGGGCTGAACACTGAAGCTTTCTTT,CAWRGGLNTEAFF
TRBV5-1,.,TRBJ2-7,TRBD2,TGCGCCAGCAGCCCCGGACTAGCGGTCGACGAGCAGTACTTC,CASSPGLAVDEQYF
TRBV14,.,TRBJ1-2,.,TGTGCCAGCAGCCAAGATGCGGGGCGCGACTATGGCTACACCTTC,CASSQDAGRDYGYTF
TRBV5-1,.,TRBJ1-1,.,TGCGCCAGCAGCTTTCCGGGGAACACTGAAGCTTTCTTT,CASSFPGNTEAFF
TRBV2,few,TRBJ2-5,TRBD1,TGTGCCAGCAGGGAACGACAGGGGCTAGGGACCCAGTACTTC,CASRERQGLGTQYF
TRBV4-1,.,TRBJ2-1,.,TGCGCCAGCAGCCAAGGGCCAGCCAAGAAGTCCAATGAGCAGTTCTTC,CASSQGPAKKSNEQFF
TRBV7-9,few,TRBJ2-3,.,TGTGCCAGCACTATCGGTTACTCTAGCACAGATACGCAGTATTTT,CASTIGYSSTDTQYF
TRBV4-2,.,TRBJ1-2,.,TGTGCCAGCAGCCAAGATCGGCCGGGTGGCTACACCTTC,CASSQDRPGGYTF
TRBV7-2,.,TRBJ2-5,.,TGTGCCAGCAGCTGGGTCCAAGAGACCCAGTACTTC,CASSWVQETQYF
TRBV4-3,.,TRBJ2-1,TRBD2,TGCGCCAGCAGCCTTCTTACGCCTAGCGGATACAATGAGCAGTTCTTC,CASSLLTPSGYNEQFF
TRBV15,few,TRBJ2-6,TRBD1,TGTGCCACCAGCAGAACCGGGACAGGGGCCCCTGGGGCCAACGTCCTGACTTTC,CATSRTGTGAPGANVLTF
TRBV4-3,.,TRBJ2-3,.,TGCGCCAGCAGCCAAGATTGGGGCACAGATACGCAGTATTTT,CASSQDWGTDTQYF
TRBV29-1,few,TRBJ2-3,.,TGCAGCGTTGGTGCCAGAAACACAGATACGCAGTATTTT,CSVGARNTDTQYF
TRBV7-9,.,TRBJ1-2,.,TGTGCCAGCAGCTTTTCCACAGGGAATGATGGCTACACCTTC,CASSFSTGNDGYTF
TRBV2,.,TRBJ2-1,TRBD1,TGTGCCAGCAGTGAAGAGGGGCAGGGGGCGAATGAGCAGTTCTTC,CASSEEGQGANEQFF
TRBV21-1,.,TRBJ1-1,.,TGTGCCAGCAGCAAAGCACAGGGGCGGCCTGAAGCTTTCTTT,CASSKAQGRPEAFF
TRBV9,.,TRBJ2-7,.,TGTGCCAGCAGCGAGGGGGAAGAGCAGTACTTC,CASSEGEEQYF
TRBV5-4,.,TRBJ2-5,TRBD2,TGTGCCAGCAGCAGCGGACTAGCGGGAGGGCCATCAGAGACCCAGTACTTC,CASSSGLAGGPSETQYF
TRBV14,few,TRBJ2-1,.,TGTGCCACCAGCTCCTACAATGAGCAGTTCTTC,CATSSYNEQFF
TRBV9,.,TRBJ2-2,TRBD2,TGTGCCAGCAGCGGTACTAGCGGGAGAATGACCGGGGAGCTGTTTTTT,CASSGTSGRMTGELFF
TRBV20-1,.,TRBJ2-7,.,TGCAGTGCTGGAACCTACTACGAGCAGTACTTC,CSAGTYYEQYF